Presented here are 17 T cell receptor beta chains from one specimen sequenced in a study of T cells in Graves' hyperthyroidism and ophthalmopathy. Amplification of TCR beta CDR3 regions used RNA as the template. The HTBI primer set was used in a first-round RT-PCR of the TCR CDR3. TCRdb re-called the multiplex PCR reads through MiXCR, storing one row per CDR3 protein. The table shows around 400,000 distinct CDR3 sequences, with roughly 15% occurring only once. The sample taken for sequencing was blood. All receptors derive from a woman aged 60-75 years with Graves' ophthalmopathy.

This clonotype was observed a handful of times. The V gene is TRBV9, the J gene TRBJ1-2, with D perhaps matching TRBD1 (5 bases). Germline CDR1 reads SGDLS; CDR2 reads YYNGEE. This CDR3 spans 12 amino acids. The V and J ends lost 5 bases and 4 bases respectively, with 9 bases between them. CDR3 nucleotide sequence: TGTGCCAGCAGAACAGGTCCCTATGGCTACACCTTC. Protein sequence: CASRTGPYGYTF.

This clonotype was counted between two and nine times. This sequence joins TRBV14 and TRBJ2-5, with 7 bases that match TRBD2. This CDR3 spans 16 amino acids. From germline, CDR1 is SGHDN and CDR2 FVKESK. Trimming cost V 4 bases and J 5 bases; bases outside gene matches: 13. In DNA form, the CDR3 reads TGTGCCAGCAGCCTCCGGCCACTCCTGGGAGGGGAGACCCAGTACTTC. This sequence encodes CASSLRPLLGGETQYF.

The gene calls are TRBV28 and TRBJ1-4; D might be TRBD1 (5 bases). The CDR3 is 15 residues long. V lost 4 bases to trimming and J lost 11 bases, with 20 bases between them. Germline CDR1 and CDR2: MDHEN and SYDVKM. This chain's CDR3 is CASSSRGGLMMKLFF. The CDR3 bases are TGTGCCAGCAGTTCGCGGGGCGGCTTAATGATGAAACTGTTTTTT.

V and J are TRBV19 and TRBJ1-5; TRBD1 matches at 9 bases. Trimming at V came to 5 bases and at J to 0 bases, leaving 8 bases not matched to a gene. CDR1 is LNHDA, CDR2 SQIVND, per germline (reference sequence). The CDR3 consists of 17 residues. The CDR3: CASSPGQGRYSNQPQHF. CDR3 DNA: TGTGCCAGTAGTCCAGGACAGGGGAGGTATAGCAATCAGCCCCAGCATTTT.

V and J are TRBV6-5 and TRBJ2-1, with D perhaps matching TRBD1 (5 bases). The germline V and J ends were trimmed by 4 bases and 8 bases, with 12 bases remaining between them. The CDR3 sequence is 13 residues long. CDR1 and CDR2 from the germline V gene are MNHEY and SVGAGI. In DNA form, the CDR3 reads TGTGCCAGCAGTTTCCAGGGTGTCGATGAGCAGTTCTTC. This codes for CASSFQGVDEQFF.

This clonotype was recorded many times. The genes are TRBV28 and TRBJ2-7; D remains unclear. Germline CDR1 reads MDHEN; CDR2 reads SYDVKM. The CDR3 covers 13 residues. Between the trimmed V and J ends, which lost 3 bases and 2 bases, there was a span of 8 bases. For the CDR3, the DNA is TGTGCCAGCAGTTTGGTAGGGACCTACGAGCAGTACTTC. The encoded protein is CASSLVGTYEQYF.

The chain recombines TRBV12-3 or TRBV12-4 with TRBJ2-7; D possibly corresponds to TRBD2 (6 bases). The CDR3 totals 14 residues. The V gene lost 6 bases and the J gene lost 4 bases, with 16 bases spanning the gap. This CDR3 reads CASSPGASGYEQYF. The CDR3 DNA reads TGTGCCAGCAGCCCCGGGGCGAGCGGGTACGAGCAGTACTTC.

At least ten counts were recorded for this clonotype. V gene TRBV3-1 combines with J gene TRBJ2-1; 8 bases align to TRBD2. J lost 4 bases, V lost 0 bases, and 5 bases had no gene match. Germline V gene data show CDR1 as LGHDT and CDR2 as YNNKEL (reference sequence). The CDR3 is 16 residues long. In DNA, the CDR3 is TGTGCCAGCAGCCAAGATGGAGCGGGAGCTTACAATGAGCAGTTCTTC. It codes for CASSQDGAGAYNEQFF.

In this sample, this clonotype turned up many times. The V and J genes are TRBV20-1 and TRBJ2-2, with 9 bases that match TRBD2. Unmatched junction bases numbered 9, after V lost 3 bases and J lost 7 bases. The CDR3 contains 15 residues. CDR1 and CDR2 (germline): DFQATT, SNEGSKA (reference sequence). The CDR3 nucleotides read TGCAGTGCTAGGATGGCGGGAGGGCCCCACGGGGAGCTGTTTTTT. It yields the protein CSARMAGGPHGELFF.

This clonotype was seen more than once but under ten times. The chain employs TRBV28 and TRBJ1-4, with a tentative D call TRBD1 (5 bases). The CDR3 length is 14 residues. Germline V gives CDR1 MDHEN, CDR2 SYDVKM. V gave up 4 bases and J gave up 3 bases, with 9 bases separating them. CDR3 in amino acids: CASSSRAPNEKLFF. The CDR3 DNA reads as TGTGCCAGCAGTTCCAGGGCCCCTAATGAAAAACTGTTTTTT.

This clonotype was counted a few times. The chain recombines TRBV7-9 with TRBJ2-3; D assignment may be TRBD1 or TRBD2 (5 bases each). Germline V gene sequence: CDR1 SEHNR, CDR2 FQNEAQ (reference sequence). The V end was cut by 1 base, the J end by 2 bases, with 7 bases between. The CDR3 contains 14 residues. CDR3 residues: CASSLGDATDTQYF. The CDR3 DNA reads TGTGCCAGCAGCTTAGGGGACGCCACAGATACGCAGTATTTT.

A few counts support this clonotype. The chain combines TRBV10-2 with TRBJ2-1; D possibly corresponds to TRBD2 (6 bases). Germline V gene lookup returns CDR1 WSHSY and CDR2 SAAADI. The CDR3 has 13 residues. Deletions cut 9 bases from V and 7 bases from J, with 16 bases between. CDR3 sequence: CARKGLPPNEQFF. CDR3 nucleotides: TGCGCCAGGAAGGGACTGCCTCCGAATGAGCAGTTCTTC.

This clonotype was seen ten or more times. V is TRBV20-1 and J is TRBJ2-7; 7 nucleotides align to TRBD2. With 6 bases clipped from V and 0 bases from J, the junction kept 8 bases outside the gene matches. CDR1 and CDR2 from the germline V gene are DFQATT and SNEGSKA (reference sequence). The CDR3 loop spans 14 amino acids. CDR3 sequence: CSAGRASGSYEQYF. The CDR3 DNA reads as TGCAGTGCCGGTAGGGCTAGCGGCTCCTACGAGCAGTACTTC.

The rearrangement joins TRBV6-2 or TRBV6-3 to TRBJ2-3, with D uncertain. Per germline, CDR1 MNHEY and CDR2 SVGEGT. V was cut by 2 bases and J by 1 base, with 10 bases left in between. The CDR3 has 15 amino acids. The CDR3 DNA follows: TGTGCCAGCAGTTACCTGGGTCCTGGCACAGATACGCAGTATTTT. Encoded protein: CASSYLGPGTDTQYF.

Regarding this clonotype: A read error may be the cause here, since a much bigger clone is one base away. This chain connects TRBV6-1 to TRBJ1-2; D not resolved. From germline, CDR1 is MNHNS and CDR2 SASEGT. The CDR3 length is 16 residues. V gave up 6 bases and J gave up 8 bases, with 25 bases separating them. As DNA, the CDR3 is TGTGCCAGCAGCAACCGGAAGGGCCAGAGGGCGAAAGGCTACACCTTC. Amino acids: CASSNRKGQRAKGYTF.

J is TRBJ2-1 and V is TRBV18; D is tentatively TRBD1 or TRBD2 (6 bases each). CDR1 KGHSH and CDR2 LQKENI come from the germline V gene. The CDR3 length is 16 residues. Trimming removed 3 bases at V and 1 base at J, with 13 bases between. The CDR3 sequence is CASSPPQGGSYNEQFF. The CDR3, as DNA: TGTGCCAGCTCACCGCCACAGGGAGGATCCTACAATGAGCAGTTCTTC.

There are many counts of this clonotype. The gene calls are TRBV7-9 and TRBJ1-6; D is possibly TRBD1 (5 bases). The V gene lost 0 bases and the J gene lost 8 bases, with 11 bases spanning the gap. The CDR3 is 15 residues long. Germline CDR1 SEHNR, CDR2 FQNEAQ (reference sequence). CDR3 coding DNA: TGTGCCAGCAGCTTAGCGCTCTCGGGGGATTCACCCCTCCACTTT. Translation: CASSLALSGDSPLHF.